This TCR beta chain stems from a study of blood T cell repertoires in COVID-19. Background on the study: In each case, the material was cDNA or gDNA derived from T cells, B-cell-depleted T cells, or PBMCs.

The CDR3 is 13 residues long. Germline CDR1 and CDR2: MNHEY and SMNVEV (reference sequence). Trimming removed 6 bases from V and 0 bases from J; junction bases left unmatched: 2. Original processing notes: Amplifying reference gene primers gave estimates of nucleated cell counts. Clones were sequenced by immunoSEQ multiplex PCR, and TCRdb holds only the in-frame ones, with some missing. D and trimming come from the DNA, and the V and J calls and clone size come from that table. The sample lists roughly 190,000 clones, more than 75% occurring once. In this sample, this clone turned up a few times. This chain links TRBV27 with TRBJ2-7; the match to TRBD1 covers 7 bases. The sample was peripheral blood. The source is a man aged 18 to 30 with active or convalescent COVID-19. CDR3 nucleotides: TGTGCCAGCAGGGGGACAGACTCCTACGAGCAGTACTTC. Its protein product is CASRGTDSYEQYF.